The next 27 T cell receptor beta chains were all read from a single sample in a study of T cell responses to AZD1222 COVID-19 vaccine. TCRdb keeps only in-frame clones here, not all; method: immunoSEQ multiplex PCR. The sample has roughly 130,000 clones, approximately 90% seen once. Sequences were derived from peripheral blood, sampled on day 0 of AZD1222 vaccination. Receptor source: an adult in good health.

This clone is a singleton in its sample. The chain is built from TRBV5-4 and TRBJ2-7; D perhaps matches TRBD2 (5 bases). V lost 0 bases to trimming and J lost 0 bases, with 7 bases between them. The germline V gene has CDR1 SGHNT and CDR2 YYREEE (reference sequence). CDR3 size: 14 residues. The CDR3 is CASSLDLASYEQYF. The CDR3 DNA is TGTGCCAGCAGCTTGGATCTAGCCTCCTACGAGCAGTACTTC.

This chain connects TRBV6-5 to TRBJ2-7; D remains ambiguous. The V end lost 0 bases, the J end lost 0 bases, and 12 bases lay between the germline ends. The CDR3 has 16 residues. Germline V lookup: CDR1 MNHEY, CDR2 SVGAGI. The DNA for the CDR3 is TGTGCCAGCAGTTACTCAGCCAGGTTAAGCTCCTACGAGCAGTACTTC. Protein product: CASSYSARLSSYEQYF.

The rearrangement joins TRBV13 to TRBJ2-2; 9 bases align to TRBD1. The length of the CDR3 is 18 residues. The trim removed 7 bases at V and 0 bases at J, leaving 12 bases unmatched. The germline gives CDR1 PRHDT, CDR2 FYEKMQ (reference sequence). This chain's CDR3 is CASIGTGIMGSNTGELFF. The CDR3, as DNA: TGTGCCAGCATTGGGACAGGGATTATGGGGTCGAACACCGGGGAGCTGTTTTTT.

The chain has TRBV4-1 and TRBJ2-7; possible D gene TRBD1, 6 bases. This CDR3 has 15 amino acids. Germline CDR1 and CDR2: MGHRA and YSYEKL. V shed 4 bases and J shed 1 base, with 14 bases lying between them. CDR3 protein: CASSRGTTNSYEQYF. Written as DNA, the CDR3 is TGCGCCAGCAGCCGAGGGACAACCAATTCCTACGAGCAGTACTTC.

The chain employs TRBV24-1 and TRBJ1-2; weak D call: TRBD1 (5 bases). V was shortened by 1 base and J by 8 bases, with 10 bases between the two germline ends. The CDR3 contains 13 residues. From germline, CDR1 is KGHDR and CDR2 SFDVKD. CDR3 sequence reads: CATSDFGGSGYTF. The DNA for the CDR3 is TGTGCCACCAGTGATTTTGGGGGTAGCGGCTACACCTTC.

CDR3 protein: CASRLMGMNTEAFF. CDR3 DNA: TGCGCCAGCCGACTTATGGGGATGAACACTGAAGCTTTCTTT. V is TRBV5-1 and J is TRBJ1-1; D gene uncertain. The germline V gene encodes CDR1 SGHRS and CDR2 YFSETQ. This CDR3 region has 14 residues. The V gene lost 7 bases and the J gene lost 0 bases, with 13 bases spanning the gap.

Written as DNA, the CDR3 is TGCAGTGCCCCCCAGGGGAACGAGCAGTACTTC. Translated, it gives CSAPQGNEQYF. The J gene is TRBJ2-7, the V gene TRBV20-1; possible D gene TRBD1, 6 bases. The V end was cut by 6 bases, the J end by 5 bases, with 11 bases between. Germline V gives CDR1 DFQATT, CDR2 SNEGSKA (reference sequence). The CDR3 has 11 residues.

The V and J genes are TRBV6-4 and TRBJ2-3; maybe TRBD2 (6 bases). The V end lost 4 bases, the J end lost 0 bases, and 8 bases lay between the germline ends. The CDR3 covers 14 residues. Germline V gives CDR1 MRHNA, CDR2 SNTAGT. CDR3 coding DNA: TGTGCCAGCAGTGCTCGGGGGAGCACAGATACGCAGTATTTT. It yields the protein CASSARGSTDTQYF.

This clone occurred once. CDR3: CASSPGQLINNEQFF. The CDR3 DNA sequence: TGTGCCAGCAGCCCCGGACAACTCATAAACAATGAGCAGTTCTTC. V gene TRBV7-9 combines with J gene TRBJ2-1; D is possibly TRBD1 (5 bases). Germline assignment: CDR1 SEHNR and CDR2 FQNEAQ (reference sequence). This CDR3 has 15 residues. The V and J ends lost 5 bases and 5 bases respectively, with 16 bases between them.

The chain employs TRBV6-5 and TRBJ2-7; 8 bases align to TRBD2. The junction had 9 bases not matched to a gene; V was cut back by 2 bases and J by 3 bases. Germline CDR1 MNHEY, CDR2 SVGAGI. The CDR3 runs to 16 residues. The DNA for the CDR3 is TGTGCCAGCAGTTACGACGGGGGGGCTGGGCTCTACGAGCAGTACTTC. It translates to CASSYDGGAGLYEQYF.

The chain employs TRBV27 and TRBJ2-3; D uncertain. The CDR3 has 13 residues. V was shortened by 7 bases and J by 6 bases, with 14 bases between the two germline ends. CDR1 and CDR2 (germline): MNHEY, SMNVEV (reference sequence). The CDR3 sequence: CASKRDFGDTQYF. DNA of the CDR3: TGTGCCAGCAAGCGAGATTTTGGGGATACGCAGTATTTT.

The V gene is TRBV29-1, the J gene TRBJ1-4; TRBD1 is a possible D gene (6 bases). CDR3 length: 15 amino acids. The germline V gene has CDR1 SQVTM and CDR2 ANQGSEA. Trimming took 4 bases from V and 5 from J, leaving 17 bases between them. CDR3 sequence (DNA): TGCAGCGTTGGGGTGGGGGCAGCCCCCAATGAAAAACTGTTTTTT. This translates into CSVGVGAAPNEKLFF. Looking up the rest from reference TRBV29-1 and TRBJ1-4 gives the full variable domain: SAVISQKPSRDICQRGTSLTIQCQVDSQVTMMFWYRQQPGQSLTLIATANQGSEATYESGFVIDKFPISRPNLTFSTLTVSNMSPEDSSIYLCSVGVGAAPNEKLFFGSGTQLSVL.

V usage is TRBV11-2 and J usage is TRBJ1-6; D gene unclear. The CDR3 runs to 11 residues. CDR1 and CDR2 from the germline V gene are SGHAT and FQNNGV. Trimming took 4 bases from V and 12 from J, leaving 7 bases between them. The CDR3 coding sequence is TGTGCCAGCAGCTCTGCGAGACCCCTCCACTTT. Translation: CASSSARPLHF.

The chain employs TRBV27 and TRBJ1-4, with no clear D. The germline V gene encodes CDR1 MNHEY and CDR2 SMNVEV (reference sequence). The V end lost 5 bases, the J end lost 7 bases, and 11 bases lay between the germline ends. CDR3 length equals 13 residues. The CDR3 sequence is CASSRFTAEKLFF. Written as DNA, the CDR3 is TGTGCCAGCAGTAGATTCACAGCTGAAAAACTGTTTTTT.

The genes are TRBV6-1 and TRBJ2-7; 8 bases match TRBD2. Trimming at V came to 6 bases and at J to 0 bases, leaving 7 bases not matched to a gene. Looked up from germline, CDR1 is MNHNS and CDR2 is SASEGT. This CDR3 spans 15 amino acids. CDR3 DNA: TGTGCCAGCAGCGCCGTACTAGCGGTCTCCTACGAGCAGTACTTC. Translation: CASSAVLAVSYEQYF.

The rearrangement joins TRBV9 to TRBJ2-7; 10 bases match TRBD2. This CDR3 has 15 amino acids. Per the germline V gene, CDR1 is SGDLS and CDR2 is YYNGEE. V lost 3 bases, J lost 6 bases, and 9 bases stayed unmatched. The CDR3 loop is CASSADSGGPVEQYF. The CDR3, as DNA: TGTGCCAGCAGCGCTGATAGCGGGGGGCCCGTCGAGCAGTACTTC.

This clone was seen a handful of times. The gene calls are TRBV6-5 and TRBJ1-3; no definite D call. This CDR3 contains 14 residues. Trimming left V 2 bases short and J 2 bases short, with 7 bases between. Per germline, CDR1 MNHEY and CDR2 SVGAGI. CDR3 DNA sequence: TGTGCCAGCAGTTACCTAAGTACTGGAAACACCATATATTTT. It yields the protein CASSYLSTGNTIYF.

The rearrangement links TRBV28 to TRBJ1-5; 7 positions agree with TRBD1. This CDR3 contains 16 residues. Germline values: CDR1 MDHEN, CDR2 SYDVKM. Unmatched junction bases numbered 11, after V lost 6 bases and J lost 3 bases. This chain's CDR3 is CASSFRQGHYNQPQHF. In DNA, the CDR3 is TGTGCCAGCAGCTTCCGACAGGGTCATTACAATCAGCCCCAGCATTTT.

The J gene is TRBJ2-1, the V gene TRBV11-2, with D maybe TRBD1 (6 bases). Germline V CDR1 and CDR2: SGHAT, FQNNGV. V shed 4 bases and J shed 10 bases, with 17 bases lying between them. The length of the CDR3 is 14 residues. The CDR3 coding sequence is TGTGCCAGCAGCTCCGCATGGACAGTAGAGGAGCAGTTCTTC. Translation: CASSSAWTVEEQFF.

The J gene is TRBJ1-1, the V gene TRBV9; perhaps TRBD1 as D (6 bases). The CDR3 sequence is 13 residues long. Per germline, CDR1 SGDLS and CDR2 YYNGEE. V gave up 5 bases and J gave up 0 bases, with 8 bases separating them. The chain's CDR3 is CASSTGMNTEAFF. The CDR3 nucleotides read TGTGCCAGCAGTACAGGGATGAACACTGAAGCTTTCTTT.

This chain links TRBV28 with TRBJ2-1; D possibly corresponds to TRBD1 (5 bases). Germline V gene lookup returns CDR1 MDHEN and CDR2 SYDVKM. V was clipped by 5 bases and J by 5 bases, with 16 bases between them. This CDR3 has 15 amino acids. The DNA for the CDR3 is TGTGCCAGCAGTCTGGACACCCGAATTAACAATGAGCAGTTCTTC. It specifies CASSLDTRINNEQFF.

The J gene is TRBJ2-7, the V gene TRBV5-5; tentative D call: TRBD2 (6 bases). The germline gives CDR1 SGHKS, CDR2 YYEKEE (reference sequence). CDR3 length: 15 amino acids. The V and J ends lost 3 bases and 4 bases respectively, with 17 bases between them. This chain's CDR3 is CASSWGLPSVYEQYF. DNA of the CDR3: TGTGCCAGCAGCTGGGGACTTCCATCCGTATACGAGCAGTACTTC.

The CDR3 region has the DNA TGTGCCAGCAAGGGAAATTACGAGCAGTACTTC. It yields the protein CASKGNYEQYF. The V and J genes are TRBV11-3 and TRBJ2-7, with D hard to call. Looked up from germline, CDR1 is SGHNT and CDR2 is YENEEA. The CDR3 contains 11 residues. V was cut by 7 bases and J by 4 bases, with 8 bases left in between.

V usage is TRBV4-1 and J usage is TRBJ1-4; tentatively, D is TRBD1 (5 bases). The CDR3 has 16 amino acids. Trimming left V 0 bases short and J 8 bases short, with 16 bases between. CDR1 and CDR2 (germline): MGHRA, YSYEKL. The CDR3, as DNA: TGCGCCAGCAGCCAAGATACGATGGGGCAAAAAGAAAAACTGTTTTTT. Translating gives CASSQDTMGQKEKLFF.

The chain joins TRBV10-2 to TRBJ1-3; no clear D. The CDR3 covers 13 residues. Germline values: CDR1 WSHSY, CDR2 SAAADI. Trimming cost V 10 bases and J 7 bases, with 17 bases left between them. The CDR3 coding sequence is TGCGCCACCACCGCCGAATGGGGTAACACCATATATTTT. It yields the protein CATTAEWGNTIYF.

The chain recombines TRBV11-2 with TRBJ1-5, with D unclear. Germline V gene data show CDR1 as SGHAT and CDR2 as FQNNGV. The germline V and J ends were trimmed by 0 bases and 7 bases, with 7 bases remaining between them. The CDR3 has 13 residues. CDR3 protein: CASSLEGFQPQHF. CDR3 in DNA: TGTGCCAGCAGCTTAGAGGGGTTCCAGCCCCAGCATTTT. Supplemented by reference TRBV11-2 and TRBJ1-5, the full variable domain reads EAGVAQSPRYKIIEKRQSVAFWCNPISGHATLYWYQQILGQGPKLLIQFQNNGVVDDSQLPKDRFSAERLKGVDSTLKIQPAKLEDSAVYLCASSLEGFQPQHFGDGTRLSIL.

CDR3 residues: CASSQPSAGREKLFF. The CDR3 DNA follows: TGTGCCAGCAGCCAACCTAGCGCCGGGAGAGAAAAACTGTTTTTT. The chain is built from TRBV28 and TRBJ1-4, with unresolved D. The ends were cut back, 6 bases at V and 8 bases at J, with 19 bases in the middle. The CDR3 consists of 15 residues. Germline V gene lookup returns CDR1 MDHEN and CDR2 SYDVKM.